These 21 T cell receptor beta chains originate from one sample sequenced in a study of blood T cell repertoires in COVID-19. Method: immunoSEQ multiplex PCR; TCRdb's copy keeps in-frame clones and lacks some. The data show roughly 300,000 clones, about 83% seen once. The sequencing input was peripheral blood. The receptors were sampled from a woman aged 50 to 60 with acute or convalescent COVID-19.

The rearrangement links TRBV19 to TRBJ2-3; 10 bases line up with TRBD2. Germline-derived CDR1 and CDR2 are LNHDA and SQIVND (reference sequence). The CDR3 sequence is 17 residues long. The ends lost 3 bases at V and 6 bases at J; junction bases unmatched: 12. CDR3 in amino acids: CASSMPRSGRARDTQYF. The CDR3 DNA reads TGTGCCAGTAGTATGCCTCGAAGCGGGAGGGCCAGGGATACGCAGTATTTT. Based on the CDR3 plus reference TRBV19 and TRBJ2-3, the full variable domain is DGGITQSPKYLFRKEGQNVTLSCEQNLNHDAMYWYRQDPGQGLRLIYYSQIVNDFQKGDIAEGYSVSREKKESFPLTVTSAQKNPTAFYLCASSMPRSGRARDTQYFGPGTRLTVL.

The rearrangement joins TRBV6-6 to TRBJ1-2, with 11 bases fitting TRBD1. The CDR3 sequence is 13 residues long. Germline CDR1 is MNHNY and CDR2 is SVGAGI (reference sequence). V trimming: 6 bases; J trimming: 6 bases; junction bases outside the gene matches: 3. The CDR3 nucleotides read TGTGCCAGCAGAAGGACAGGGGGCGATGGCTACACCTTC. Encoded protein: CASRRTGGDGYTF.

The chain links TRBV3-1 (or the pseudogene TRBV3-2) to TRBJ2-2; tentative D call: TRBD2 (5 bases). Germline V gene sequence: CDR1 LGHDT, CDR2 YNNKEL (reference sequence). V gave up 1 base and J gave up 5 bases, with 5 bases separating them. The CDR3 spans 13 residues. The CDR3 region is CASSQGTTGELFF. CDR3 sequence (DNA): TGTGCCAGCAGCCAAGGGACTACCGGGGAGCTGTTTTTT.

V usage is TRBV11-2 and J usage is TRBJ1-2; D gene uncertain. Germline assignment: CDR1 SGHAT and CDR2 FQNNGV. The CDR3 is made up of 12 amino acids. Trimming stripped 5 bases from V and 7 bases from J, with 11 bases between. The CDR3 nucleotides read TGTGCCAGCAGCGCAGAGGGTGGTGGCTACACCTTC. It codes for CASSAEGGGYTF.

The chain has TRBV18 and TRBJ2-5; 9 nucleotides line up with TRBD1. The CDR3 loop spans 12 amino acids. Trimming took 8 bases from V and 4 from J; bases not matched to a gene: 2. Per the germline V gene, CDR1 is KGHSH and CDR2 is LQKENI. Written as DNA, the CDR3 is TGTGCCAGCCGGACAGGGGCAGAGACCCAGTACTTC. Translating gives CASRTGAETQYF.

V gene TRBV2 combines with J gene TRBJ2-1; 9 bases line up with TRBD1. There are 12 residues in the CDR3. The V and J ends lost 11 bases and 12 bases, in that order; junction bases with no gene match: 11. CDR1 is SNHLY and CDR2 is FYNNEI in the germline V gene. CDR3 sequence (DNA): TGTGCCTACTGGGACAGGGAGGAGTGGCAGTTCTTC. Its protein is CAYWDREEWQFF.

This clone was seen only a few times. The chain employs TRBV27 and TRBJ2-1; tentatively, D is TRBD2 (5 bases). Germline V gene data show CDR1 as MNHEY and CDR2 as SMNVEV (reference sequence). The CDR3 spans 13 residues. Trimming removed 8 bases from V and 5 bases from J, with 13 bases in between. For the CDR3, the DNA is TGTGCCAGCCGGCGGGCCAGCAACAATGAGCAGTTCTTC. Protein product: CASRRASNNEQFF.

The V call is TRBV2, the J call TRBJ2-7; 9 bases fit TRBD2. Germline trimming cut 6 bases from V and 7 bases from J; bases unmatched to any gene: 7. This CDR3 has 13 amino acids. Germline V lookup: CDR1 SNHLY, CDR2 FYNNEI. Here the CDR3 DNA reads TGTGCCAGCAGGAGTAGCGGGGGTTTGGAGCAGTACGTC. Amino acid sequence: CASRSSGGLEQYV.

This clone turned up a few times. The V call is TRBV7-2, the J call TRBJ2-7, with a weak D call TRBD2 (6 bases). V dropped 5 bases and J dropped 0 bases, with 11 bases sitting between them. This CDR3 has 14 amino acids. Germline loops: CDR1 SGHTA, CDR2 FQGNSA. CDR3 DNA: TGTGCCAGCAGCCCGGGACTGCACTCCTACGAGCAGTACTTC. This gives the protein CASSPGLHSYEQYF.

This chain joins TRBV13 and TRBJ2-5; TRBD2 agrees at 11 bases. CDR3 size: 16 residues. J lost 2 bases, V lost 4 bases, and 6 bases had no gene match. CDR1 is PRHDT and CDR2 is FYEKMQ in the germline V gene (reference sequence). CDR3: CASSSVLAGEQETQYF. The CDR3 coding sequence is TGTGCCAGCAGCTCCGTACTAGCGGGGGAGCAAGAGACCCAGTACTTC.

This clone was found many times. CDR3 bases: TGTGCCAGCAGCTCCTGGACTAGCAGGTCCCGCGAGCAGTACGTC. This encodes CASSSWTSRSREQYV. This chain links TRBV5-6 with TRBJ2-7, with 8 bases aligning to TRBD2. The germline V gene encodes CDR1 SGHDT and CDR2 YYEEEE. This CDR3 has 15 residues. V gave up 3 bases and J gave up 6 bases; unmatched junction bases: 11.

The J gene is TRBJ1-4, the V gene TRBV30; 8 positions agree with TRBD1. The CDR3 consists of 15 residues. Germline values: CDR1 GTSNPN, CDR2 SVGIG (reference sequence). V lost 5 bases, J lost 7 bases, and 12 bases stayed unmatched. CDR3 loop: CAWASIRGPFEKLFF. Here the CDR3 DNA reads TGTGCCTGGGCCTCCATCAGGGGGCCTTTTGAAAAACTGTTTTTT.

The rearrangement joins TRBV6-5 to TRBJ1-2; TRBD1 is a possible D gene (5 bases). This CDR3 region has 16 residues. V was cut by 2 bases and J by 2 bases, with 15 bases left in between. Germline CDR1 reads MNHEY; CDR2 reads SVGAGI. CDR3 residues: CASSYDGFGGNYGYTF. The CDR3 DNA sequence: TGTGCCAGCAGTTACGACGGTTTTGGGGGGAACTATGGCTACACCTTC.

The chain employs TRBV20-1 and TRBJ1-3, with no clear D. The CDR3 runs 15 residues. Germline V CDR1 and CDR2: DFQATT, SNEGSKA (reference sequence). V lost 3 bases to trimming and J lost 0 bases, with 12 bases between them. The CDR3 DNA reads TGCAGTGCTAGTGGTAGTTTACGCTCTGGAAACACCATATATTTT. Its translation is CSASGSLRSGNTIYF.

CDR3 region: CASSQVGTGPYYEQYV. For the CDR3, the DNA is TGTGCCAGCAGCCAAGTTGGGACAGGACCTTACTACGAGCAGTACGTC. The chain links TRBV3-1 (or the pseudogene TRBV3-2) to TRBJ2-7; 8 positions match TRBD1. Germline V gene data show CDR1 as LGHDT and CDR2 as YNNKEL (reference sequence). The CDR3 spans 16 residues. J was trimmed by 3 bases and V by 1 base; bases with no gene match: 8.

The J gene is TRBJ1-1, the V gene TRBV20-1; D is ambiguous. The CDR3 has 13 amino acids. Germline CDR1 and CDR2: DFQATT and SNEGSKA (reference sequence). V was clipped by 3 bases and J by 2 bases, with 10 bases between them. CDR3 protein: CSASKPLNTEAFF. CDR3 coding DNA: TGCAGTGCTAGTAAACCACTCAACACTGAAGCTTTCTTT.

The chain couples TRBV9 to TRBJ2-7; D not resolved. Deletions cut 0 bases from V and 0 bases from J, with 7 bases between. Germline CDR1 is SGDLS and CDR2 is YYNGEE. This CDR3 has 14 amino acids. As DNA, the CDR3 is TGTGCCAGCAGCGTAGCGGGTCACTCCTACGAGCAGTACTTC. Translating it yields CASSVAGHSYEQYF.

The V gene is TRBV5-4, the J gene TRBJ2-7; TRBD2 might be the D (6 bases). From germline, CDR1 is SGHNT and CDR2 YYREEE (reference sequence). CDR3 length equals 14 residues. V was shortened by 4 bases and J by 6 bases, with 17 bases between the two germline ends. The CDR3, as DNA: TGTGCCAGCAGCACTACTAGCTTGAGACCCGAGCAGTACTTC. Amino acids: CASSTTSLRPEQYF. Full variable domain (remainder filled in from reference TRBV5-4 and TRBJ2-7): ETGVTQSPTHLIKTRGQQVTLRCSSQSGHNTVSWYQQALGQGPQFIFQYYREEENGRGNFPPRFSGLQFPNYSSELNVNALELDDSALYLCASSTTSLRPEQYFGPGTRLTVT.

The rearrangement uses TRBV9 and TRBJ2-1; 8 positions agree with TRBD2. Unmatched junction bases numbered 12, after V lost 0 bases and J lost 7 bases. CDR1 is SGDLS, CDR2 YYNGEE, per germline. The CDR3 contains 17 residues. The CDR3 region is CASSVDGSGSFRNEQFF. The CDR3 DNA sequence: TGTGCCAGCAGCGTAGACGGAAGCGGGAGTTTTAGAAATGAGCAGTTCTTC.

This sequence joins TRBV10-3 and TRBJ1-2; D not resolved. V was clipped by 6 bases and J by 0 bases, with 11 bases between them. The CDR3 consists of 14 residues. Looked up from germline, CDR1 is ENHRY and CDR2 is SYGVKD. The CDR3 DNA sequence: TGTGCCATCAGGGCGGGAGACCCTAACTATGGCTACACCTTC. Translated: CAIRAGDPNYGYTF.

Concerning this clone itself: Other DNA variants within this sample encode the same CDR3. The chain employs TRBV3-1 (or the pseudogene TRBV3-2) and TRBJ1-1; the match to TRBD1 covers 7 bases. The germline CDR1 and CDR2 sequences are LGHDT and YNNKEL (reference sequence). V trimming: 6 bases; J trimming: 4 bases; junction bases outside the gene matches: 5. The CDR3 sequence is 13 residues long. The CDR3 sequence is CASSRQGITEAFF. The CDR3 region has the DNA TGTGCCAGCAGTAGACAGGGAATCACTGAAGCTTTCTTT.